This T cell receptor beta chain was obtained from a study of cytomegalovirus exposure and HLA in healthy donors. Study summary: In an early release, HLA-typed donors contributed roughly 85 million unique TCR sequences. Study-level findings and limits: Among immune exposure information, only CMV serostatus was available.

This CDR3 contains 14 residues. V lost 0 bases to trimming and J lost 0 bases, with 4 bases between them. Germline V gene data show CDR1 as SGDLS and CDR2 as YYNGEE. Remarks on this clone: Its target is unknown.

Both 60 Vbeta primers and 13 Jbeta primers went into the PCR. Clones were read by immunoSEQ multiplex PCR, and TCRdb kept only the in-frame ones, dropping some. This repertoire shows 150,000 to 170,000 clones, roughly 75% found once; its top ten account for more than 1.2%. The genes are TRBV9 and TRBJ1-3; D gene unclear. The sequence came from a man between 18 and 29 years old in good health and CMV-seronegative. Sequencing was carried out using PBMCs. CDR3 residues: CASSVGSSGNTIYF. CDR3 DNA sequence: TGTGCCAGCAGCGTAGGGAGCTCTGGAAACACCATATATTTT.